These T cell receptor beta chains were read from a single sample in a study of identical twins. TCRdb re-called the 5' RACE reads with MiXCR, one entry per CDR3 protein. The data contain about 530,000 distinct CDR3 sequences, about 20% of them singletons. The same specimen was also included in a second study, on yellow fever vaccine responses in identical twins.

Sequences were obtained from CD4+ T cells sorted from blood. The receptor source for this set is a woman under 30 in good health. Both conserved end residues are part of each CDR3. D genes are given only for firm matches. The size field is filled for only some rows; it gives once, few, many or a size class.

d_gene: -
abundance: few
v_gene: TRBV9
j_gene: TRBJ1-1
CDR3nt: TGTGCCAGCAGCGTCCAGGGTGCCAACACTGAAGCTTTCTTT
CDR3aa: CASSVQGANTEAFF

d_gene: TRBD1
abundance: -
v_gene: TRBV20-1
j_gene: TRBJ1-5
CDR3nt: TGCAGTGCGTCTTTCTCCACAGGGGCCCAGCCCCAGCATTTT
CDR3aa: CSASFSTGAQPQHF

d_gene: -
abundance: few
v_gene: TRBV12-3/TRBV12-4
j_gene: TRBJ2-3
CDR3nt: TGTGCCAGCAGTCTACGACAGATTATTAGTACAGATACGCAGTATTTT
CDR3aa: CASSLRQIISTDTQYF

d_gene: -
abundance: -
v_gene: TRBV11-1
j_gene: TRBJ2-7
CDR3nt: TGTGCCAGCAGCCACCCCGATGGTAGCGCTGACTCCTACGAGCAGTACTTC
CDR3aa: CASSHPDGSADSYEQYF

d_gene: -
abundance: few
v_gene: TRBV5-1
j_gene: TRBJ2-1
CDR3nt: TGCGCCAGCAGCGTAACGGGCTGGAGAGGGTTTAGCAGCTCCTACAATGAGCAGTTCTTC
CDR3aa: CASSVTGWRGFSSSYNEQFF

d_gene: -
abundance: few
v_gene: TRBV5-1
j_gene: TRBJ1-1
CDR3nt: TGCGCCAGCAGCTTGGAGCCAGAGATGAACACTGAAGCTTTCTTT
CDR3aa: CASSLEPEMNTEAFF

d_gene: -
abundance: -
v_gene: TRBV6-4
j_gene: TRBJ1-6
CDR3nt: TGTGCCAGCAGCCAGGAGGGATCTGGGGCACCCCTCCACTTT
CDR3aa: CASSQEGSGAPLHF

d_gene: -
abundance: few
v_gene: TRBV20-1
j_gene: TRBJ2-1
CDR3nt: TGCAGTGCTAGAGATTACCGTGAGCAGTTCTTC
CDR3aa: CSARDYREQFF

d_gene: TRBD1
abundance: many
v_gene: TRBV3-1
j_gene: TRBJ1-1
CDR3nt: TGTGCCAGCAGCCGAGGATTCGGACAGGCGAACACTGAAGCTTTCTTT
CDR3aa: CASSRGFGQANTEAFF

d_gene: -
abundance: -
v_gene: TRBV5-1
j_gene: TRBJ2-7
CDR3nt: TGCGCCAGCAGCTCACCGACAGGCTCGAGTAACTCCTACGAGCAGTACTTC
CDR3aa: CASSSPTGSSNSYEQYF

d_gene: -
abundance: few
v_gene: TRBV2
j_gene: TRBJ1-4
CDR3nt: TGTGCCAGCAGTGGAGAGTCGATTGAAAAACTGTTTTTT
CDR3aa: CASSGESIEKLFF

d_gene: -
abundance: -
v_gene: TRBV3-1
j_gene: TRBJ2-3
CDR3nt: TGTGCCAGCAGCCAAGAGTGGGGCGGGGCAACAGATACGCAGTATTTT
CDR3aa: CASSQEWGGATDTQYF

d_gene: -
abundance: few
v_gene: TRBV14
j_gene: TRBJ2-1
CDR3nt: TGTGCCAGCAGCCAAGAAATTGTGCAGTTCTTC
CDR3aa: CASSQEIVQFF

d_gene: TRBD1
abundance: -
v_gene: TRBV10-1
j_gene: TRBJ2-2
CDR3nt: TGCGCCAGCAGGTCGAGGACAGGGAGCGGGGAGCTGTTTTTT
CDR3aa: CASRSRTGSGELFF

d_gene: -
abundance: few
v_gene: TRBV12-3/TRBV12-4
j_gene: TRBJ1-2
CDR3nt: TGTGCCAGCAGCCCTCGGACAGATGGCTACACCTTC
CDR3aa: CASSPRTDGYTF

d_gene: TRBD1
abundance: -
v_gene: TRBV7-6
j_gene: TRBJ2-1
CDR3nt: TGTGCCAGCCTCCCGGGACAGGGGGTGAATGAGCAGTTCTTC
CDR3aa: CASLPGQGVNEQFF

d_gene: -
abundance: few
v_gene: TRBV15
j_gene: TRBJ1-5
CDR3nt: TGTGCCACCAGCAGAGGACAGAATAGCAATCAGCCCCAGCATTTT
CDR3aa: CATSRGQNSNQPQHF

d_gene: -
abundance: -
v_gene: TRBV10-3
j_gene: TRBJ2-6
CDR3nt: TGTGCCATCAGTGCGAGCTCTGGGGCCAACGTCCTGACTTTC
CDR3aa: CAISASSGANVLTF

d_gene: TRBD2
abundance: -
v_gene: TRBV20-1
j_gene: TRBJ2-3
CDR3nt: TGCAGTGCTCTCCTCGGGACTAATTGGGACACAGATACGCAGTATTTT
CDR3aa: CSALLGTNWDTDTQYF

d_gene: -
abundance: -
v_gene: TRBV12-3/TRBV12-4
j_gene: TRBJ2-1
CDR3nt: TGTGCCAGCAGCCTAACTACGAGCTCCTACAATGAGCAGTTCTTC
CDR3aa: CASSLTTSSYNEQFF

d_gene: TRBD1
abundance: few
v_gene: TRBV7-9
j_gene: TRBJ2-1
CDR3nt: TGTGCCAGCAGCTTAGAGGGACAGGGACTCTACAATGAGCAGTTCTTC
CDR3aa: CASSLEGQGLYNEQFF

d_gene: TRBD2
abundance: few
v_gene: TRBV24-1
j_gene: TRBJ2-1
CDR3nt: TGTGCCACCAGTGATCCCCATTCCGCGGGAGTAATTAATGAGCAGTTCTTC
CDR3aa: CATSDPHSAGVINEQFF

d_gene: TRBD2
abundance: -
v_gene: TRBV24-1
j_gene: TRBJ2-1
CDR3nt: TGTGCCACCAGTGATTCGGCCGGGACTAGCGGGAGTTCTAAAAGAAATGAGCAGTTCTTC
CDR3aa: CATSDSAGTSGSSKRNEQFF

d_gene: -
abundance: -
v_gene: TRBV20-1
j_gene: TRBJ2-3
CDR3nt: TGCAGTGTTAGCAGGAGTGGGGCAGATACGCAGTATTTT
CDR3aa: CSVSRSGADTQYF

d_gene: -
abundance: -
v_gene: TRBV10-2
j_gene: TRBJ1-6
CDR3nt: TGCGCCAGCAGTGAGGCAGGGGATTCACCCCTCCACTTT
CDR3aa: CASSEAGDSPLHF

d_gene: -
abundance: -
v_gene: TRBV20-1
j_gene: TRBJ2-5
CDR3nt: TGCAGTGCCACCACCAGTCTTTGGGAGACCCAGTACTTC
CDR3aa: CSATTSLWETQYF

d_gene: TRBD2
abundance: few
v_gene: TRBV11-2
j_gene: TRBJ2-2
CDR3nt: TGTGCCAGCAGCTTCTTTAGCGGGAGGCTGATCGGGACCGGGGAGCTGTTTTTT
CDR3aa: CASSFFSGRLIGTGELFF

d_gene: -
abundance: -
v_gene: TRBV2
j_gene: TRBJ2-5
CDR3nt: TGTGCCAGCAGTGTAACGACCTTGACAGAGACCCAGTACTTC
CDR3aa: CASSVTTLTETQYF

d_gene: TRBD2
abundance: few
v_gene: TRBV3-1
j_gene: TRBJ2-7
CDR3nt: TGTGCCAGCAGCCATCCTAGCGGCTCCTACGAGCAGTACTTC
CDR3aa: CASSHPSGSYEQYF